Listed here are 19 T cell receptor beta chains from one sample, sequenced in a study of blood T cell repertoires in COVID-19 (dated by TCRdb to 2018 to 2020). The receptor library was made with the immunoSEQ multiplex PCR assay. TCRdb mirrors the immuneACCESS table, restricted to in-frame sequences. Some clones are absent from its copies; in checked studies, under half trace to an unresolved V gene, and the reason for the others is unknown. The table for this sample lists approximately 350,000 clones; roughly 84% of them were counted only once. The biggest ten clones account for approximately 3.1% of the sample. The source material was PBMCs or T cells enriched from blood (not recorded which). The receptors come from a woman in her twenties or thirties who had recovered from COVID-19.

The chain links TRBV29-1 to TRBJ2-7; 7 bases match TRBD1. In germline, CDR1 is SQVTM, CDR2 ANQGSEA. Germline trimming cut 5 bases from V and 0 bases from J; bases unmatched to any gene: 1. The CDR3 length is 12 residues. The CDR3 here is CSVRDSSYEQYF. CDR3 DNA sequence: TGCAGCGTTAGGGACAGCTCCTACGAGCAGTACTTC.

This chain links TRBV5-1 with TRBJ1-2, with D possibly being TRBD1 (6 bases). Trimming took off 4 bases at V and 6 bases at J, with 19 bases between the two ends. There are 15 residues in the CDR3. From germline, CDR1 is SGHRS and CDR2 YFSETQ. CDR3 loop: CASSPGDRLLDGYTF. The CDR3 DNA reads TGCGCCAGCAGCCCCGGCGACAGGCTCCTTGATGGCTACACCTTC.

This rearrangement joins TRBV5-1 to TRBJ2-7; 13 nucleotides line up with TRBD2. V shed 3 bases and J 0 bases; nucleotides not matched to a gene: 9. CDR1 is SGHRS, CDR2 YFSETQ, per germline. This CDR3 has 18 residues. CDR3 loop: CASSSRTSGSRGSYEQYF. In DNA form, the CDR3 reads TGCGCCAGCAGCTCTAGGACTAGCGGGAGTCGGGGCTCCTACGAGCAGTACTTC.

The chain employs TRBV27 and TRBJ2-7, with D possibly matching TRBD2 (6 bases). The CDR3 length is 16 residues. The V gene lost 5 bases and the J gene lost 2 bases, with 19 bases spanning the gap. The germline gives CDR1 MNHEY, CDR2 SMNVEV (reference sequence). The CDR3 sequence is CASSISLSGPTYEQYF. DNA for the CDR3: TGTGCCAGCAGTATTTCCCTAAGCGGGCCTACCTACGAGCAGTACTTC.

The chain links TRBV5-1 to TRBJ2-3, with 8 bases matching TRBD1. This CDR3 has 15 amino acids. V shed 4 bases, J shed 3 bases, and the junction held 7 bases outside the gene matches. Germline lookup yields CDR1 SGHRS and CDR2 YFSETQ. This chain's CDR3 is CASSPTGTGTDTQYF. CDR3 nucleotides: TGCGCCAGCAGCCCCACCGGGACAGGAACAGATACGCAGTATTTT.

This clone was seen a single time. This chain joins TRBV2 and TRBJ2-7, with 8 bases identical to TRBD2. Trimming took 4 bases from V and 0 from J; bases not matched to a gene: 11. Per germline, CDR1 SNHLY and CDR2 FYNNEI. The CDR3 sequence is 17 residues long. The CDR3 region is CASSVINSGASSYEQYF. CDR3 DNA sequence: TGTGCCAGCAGTGTTATCAATAGCGGGGCGAGCTCCTACGAGCAGTACTTC.

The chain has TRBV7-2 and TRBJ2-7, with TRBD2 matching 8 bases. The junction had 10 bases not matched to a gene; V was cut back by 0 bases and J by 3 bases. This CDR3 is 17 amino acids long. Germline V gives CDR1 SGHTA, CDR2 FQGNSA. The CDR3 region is CASSLAKGTRGFYEQYF. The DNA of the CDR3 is TGTGCCAGCAGCTTAGCCAAGGGGACTAGGGGGTTCTACGAGCAGTACTTC.

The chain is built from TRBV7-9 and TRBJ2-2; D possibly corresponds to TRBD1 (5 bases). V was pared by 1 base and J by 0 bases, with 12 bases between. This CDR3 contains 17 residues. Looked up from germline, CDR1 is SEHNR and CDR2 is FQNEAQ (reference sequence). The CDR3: CASSLGKGPANTGELFF. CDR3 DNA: TGTGCCAGCAGCTTAGGGAAGGGGCCGGCGAACACCGGGGAGCTGTTTTTT. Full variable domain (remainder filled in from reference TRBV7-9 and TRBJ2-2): DTGVSQNPRHKITKRGQNVTFRCDPISEHNRLYWYRQTLGQGPEFLTYFQNEAQLEKSRLLSDRFSAERPKGSFSTLEIQRTEQGDSAMYLCASSLGKGPANTGELFFGEGSRLTVL.

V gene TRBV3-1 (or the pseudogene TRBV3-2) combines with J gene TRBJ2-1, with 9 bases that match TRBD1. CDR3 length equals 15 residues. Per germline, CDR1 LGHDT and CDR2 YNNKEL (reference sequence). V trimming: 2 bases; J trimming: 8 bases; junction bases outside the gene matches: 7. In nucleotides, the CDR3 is TGTGCCAGCAGCCAAAAGGACAGGGGTGTGGATGAGCAGTTCTTC. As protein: CASSQKDRGVDEQFF.

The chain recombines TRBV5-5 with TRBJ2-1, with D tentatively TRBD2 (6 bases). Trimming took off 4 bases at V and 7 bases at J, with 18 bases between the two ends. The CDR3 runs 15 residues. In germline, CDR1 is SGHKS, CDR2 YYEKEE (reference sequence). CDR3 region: CASSQQPTRGNEQFF. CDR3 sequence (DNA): TGTGCCAGCAGCCAACAACCGACTAGAGGAAATGAGCAGTTCTTC.

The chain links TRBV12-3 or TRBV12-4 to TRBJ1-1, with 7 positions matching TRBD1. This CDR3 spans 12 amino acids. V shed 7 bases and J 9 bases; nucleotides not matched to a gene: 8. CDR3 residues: CASTNRGYKAFF. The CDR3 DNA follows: TGTGCCAGCACCAACAGGGGATACAAAGCTTTCTTT.

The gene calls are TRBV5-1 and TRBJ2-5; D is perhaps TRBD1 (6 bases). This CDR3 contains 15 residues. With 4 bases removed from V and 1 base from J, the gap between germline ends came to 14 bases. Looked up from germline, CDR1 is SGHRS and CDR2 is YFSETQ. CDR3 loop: CASSRTDGLQETQYF. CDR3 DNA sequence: TGCGCCAGCAGCCGGACAGACGGTCTCCAAGAGACCCAGTACTTC.

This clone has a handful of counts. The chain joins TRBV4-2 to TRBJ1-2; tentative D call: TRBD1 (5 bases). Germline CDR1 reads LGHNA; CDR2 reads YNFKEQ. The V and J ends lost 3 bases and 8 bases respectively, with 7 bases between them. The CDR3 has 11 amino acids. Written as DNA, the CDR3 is TGTGCCAGCAGCCAGGAGGGGGGCTACACCTTC. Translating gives CASSQEGGYTF.

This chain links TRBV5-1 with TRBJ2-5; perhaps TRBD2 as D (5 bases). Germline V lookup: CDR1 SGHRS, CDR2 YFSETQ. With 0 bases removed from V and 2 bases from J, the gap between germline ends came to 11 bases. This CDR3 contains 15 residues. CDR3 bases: TGCGCCAGCAGCTTGGAGCGAGCGGAGCAAGAGACCCAGTACTTC. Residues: CASSLERAEQETQYF. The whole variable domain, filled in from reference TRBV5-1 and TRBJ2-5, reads KAGVTQTPRYLIKTRGQQVTLSCSPISGHRSVSWYQQTPGQGLQFLFEYFSETQRNKGNFPGRFSGRQFSNSRSEMNVSTLELGDSALYLCASSLERAEQETQYFGPGTRLLVL.

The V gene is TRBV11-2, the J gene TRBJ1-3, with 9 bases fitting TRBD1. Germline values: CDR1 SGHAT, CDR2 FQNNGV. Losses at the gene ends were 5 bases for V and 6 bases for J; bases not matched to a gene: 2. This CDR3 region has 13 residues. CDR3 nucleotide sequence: TGTGCCAGCAGCGAACAGGGGGCAAACACCATATATTTT. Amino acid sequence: CASSEQGANTIYF.

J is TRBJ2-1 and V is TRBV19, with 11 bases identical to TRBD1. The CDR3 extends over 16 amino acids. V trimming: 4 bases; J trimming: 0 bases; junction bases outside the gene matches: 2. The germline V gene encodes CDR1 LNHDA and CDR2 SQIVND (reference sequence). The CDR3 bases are TGTGCCAGTAGTACCGGGACAGGGGGCTCCTACAATGAGCAGTTCTTC. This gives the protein CASSTGTGGSYNEQFF.

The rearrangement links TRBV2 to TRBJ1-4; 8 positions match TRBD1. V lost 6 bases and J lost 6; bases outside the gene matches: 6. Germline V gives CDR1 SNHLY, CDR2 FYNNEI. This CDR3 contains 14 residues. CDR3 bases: TGTGCCAGCAGCGGAACAGGGGGTGATGAAAAACTGTTTTTT. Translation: CASSGTGGDEKLFF.

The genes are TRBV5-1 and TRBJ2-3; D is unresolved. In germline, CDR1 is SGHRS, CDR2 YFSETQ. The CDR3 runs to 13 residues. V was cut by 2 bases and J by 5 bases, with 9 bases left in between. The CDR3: CASSFQDGDTQYF. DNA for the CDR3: TGCGCCAGCAGCTTCCAGGATGGAGATACGCAGTATTTT.

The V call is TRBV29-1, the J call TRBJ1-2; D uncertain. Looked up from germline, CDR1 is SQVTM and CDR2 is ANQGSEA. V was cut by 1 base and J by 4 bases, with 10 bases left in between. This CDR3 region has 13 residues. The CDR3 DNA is TGCAGCGTTGAAGCAGGAGGCGGCTATGGCTACACCTTC. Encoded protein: CSVEAGGGYGYTF.